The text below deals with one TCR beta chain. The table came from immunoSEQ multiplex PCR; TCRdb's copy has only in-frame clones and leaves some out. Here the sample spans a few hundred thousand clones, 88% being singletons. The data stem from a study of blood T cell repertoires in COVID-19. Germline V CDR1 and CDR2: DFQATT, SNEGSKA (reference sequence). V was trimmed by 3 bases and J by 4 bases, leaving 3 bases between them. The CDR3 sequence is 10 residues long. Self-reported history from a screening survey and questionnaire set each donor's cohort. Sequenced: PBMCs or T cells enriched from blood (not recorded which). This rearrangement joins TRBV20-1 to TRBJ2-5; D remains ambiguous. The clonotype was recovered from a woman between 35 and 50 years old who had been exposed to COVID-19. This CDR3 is CSARRETQYF. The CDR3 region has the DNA TGCAGTGCTAGGCGAGAGACCCAGTACTTC.